Following are 6 T cell receptor beta chains from one sample sequenced in a study of cytomegalovirus exposure and HLA in healthy donors (TCRdb year 2017). Receptors were amplified or captured by the immunoSEQ multiplex PCR assay. TCRdb carries this immuneACCESS record with in-frame sequences only. Its versions omit some clonotypes, under half of them owing to an unresolved V gene in the studies checked, with the rest unexplained. The sample table contains more than 200,000 clones; only one count was recorded for about 90% of them. The ten largest clones capture 3% to 3.5% of the sample. Sequencing was carried out using PBMCs. Receptor source: a woman aged 30 to 39 in good health and CMV-seronegative.

The chain is built from TRBV7-6 and TRBJ2-7; 8 bases are a match to TRBD1. Germline values: CDR1 SGHVS, CDR2 FNYEAQ. V lost 2 bases, J lost 4 bases, and 10 bases stayed unmatched. CDR3 size: 16 residues. The chain's CDR3 is CASSLPSGQVSYEQYF. The DNA for the CDR3 is TGTGCCAGCAGCTTACCTTCGGGACAGGTTTCGTACGAGCAGTACTTC.

The chain couples TRBV5-6 to TRBJ2-7; a possible D gene is TRBD1 (6 bases). The CDR3 spans 12 residues. Trimming took off 9 bases at V and 4 bases at J, with 14 bases between the two ends. Germline CDR1 reads SGHDT; CDR2 reads YYEEEE. The CDR3 is CATGTGKYEQYF. The CDR3 nucleotides are TGTGCCACCGGAACAGGGAAATACGAGCAGTACTTC.

CDR3 amino acids: CASSGTGLYEQYF. CDR3 nucleotides: TGTGCCAGTAGCGGGACAGGGTTGTACGAGCAGTACTTC. The rearrangement uses TRBV19 and TRBJ2-7, with 9 bases identical to TRBD1. V shed 6 bases and J 4 bases; nucleotides not matched to a gene: 4. The CDR3 sequence is 13 residues long. In germline, CDR1 is LNHDA, CDR2 SQIVND (reference sequence).

This clone was detected once. The gene calls are TRBV29-1 and TRBJ2-1, with 15 bases lining up with TRBD2. Germline CDR1 is SQVTM and CDR2 is ANQGSEA. This CDR3 has 17 amino acids. V was clipped by 5 bases and J by 0 bases; unmatched bases: 5. CDR3 sequence: CSVPGLAGGGSYNEQFF. CDR3 DNA sequence: TGCAGCGTTCCGGGACTAGCGGGAGGAGGCTCCTACAATGAGCAGTTCTTC.

The V and J genes are TRBV4-3 and TRBJ2-1; D is unresolved. CDR1 and CDR2 (germline): LGHNA, YSLEER. This CDR3 contains 12 residues. V lost 1 base, J lost 5 bases, and 3 bases lay in between. The CDR3 reads CASSQGDNEQFF. CDR3 coding DNA: TGCGCCAGCAGCCAAGGGGACAATGAGCAGTTCTTC.

The gene calls are TRBV9 and TRBJ2-5; D not certain. The CDR3 is 13 amino acids. The germline V gene encodes CDR1 SGDLS and CDR2 YYNGEE. V lost 1 base and J 1 base, leaving 5 bases between the germline ends. CDR3 DNA: TGTGCCAGCAGCGTACACTTCCAAGAGACCCAGTACTTC. It yields the protein CASSVHFQETQYF.